This T cell receptor (beta chain) was found in a study of blood T cell repertoires in COVID-19. In the study overall: Samples came from the United States, Italy and Spain, spanning acute and convalescent COVID-19.

V was shortened by 7 bases and J by 6 bases, with 10 bases between the two germline ends. The CDR3 spans 12 residues. CDR1 SNHLY and CDR2 FYNNEI come from the germline V gene. Methods used by the authors: Nucleated cell counts were estimated from reference gene primer amplification. Sequencing was performed with immunoSEQ multiplex PCR; in TCRdb, only in-frame clones are kept and a portion is missing. The V and J calls and the clone size are those of that table, but D and trimming were determined from the DNA. The sample has approximately 100,000 clones, 70% to 90% seen once; the top ten hold approximately 3.1%.

This clonotype was sampled from a man over 45 in a cohort sampled during active COVID-19. Sequencing used peripheral blood. The chain joins TRBV2 to TRBJ1-3; a possible D gene is TRBD1 (6 bases). The CDR3 loop reads CASTRGQNTIYF. CDR3 nucleotide sequence: TGTGCCAGCACCAGGGGCCAAAACACCATATATTTT.